This TCR beta chain emerged from a study of CD8 T cells in ankylosing spondylitis. The study, taken as a whole, reports: Earlier literature documents some of the motif variants in reactive arthritis synovial fluid and blood. A TCR beta motif of eight highly homologous variants appeared characteristic of ankylosing spondylitis blood. Matched synovial fluid from ankylosing spondylitis patients was reported to be enriched for disease-linked clones.

Germline CDR1 reads LNHNV; CDR2 reads YYDKDF (reference sequence). CDR3 length: 15 amino acids. Trimming pared 1 base from V and 3 bases from J, leaving 10 bases between. This clonotype was counted between two and nine times. Antigen specificity is unknown. Quantitative barcoded 5'-RACE was used to prepare TCR beta libraries. Each CDR3 protein is one row after TCRdb ran MiXCR on the 5' RACE reads. The repertoire has some 37,000 distinct CDR3 sequences, 11% of them found once; the top ten carry 20%. The TCR originated in a male donor with ankylosing spondylitis. The specimen was synovial fluid, either unsorted or a sorted T cell fraction (not recorded which). J is TRBJ2-1 and V is TRBV15; maybe TRBD1 (5 bases). CDR3 in DNA: TGTGCCACCAGCAGAGGTAAGGGGATCTACAATGAGCAGTTCTTC. Protein: CATSRGKGIYNEQFF.